These 16 T cell receptor beta chains were all obtained from the same sample, sequenced in a study of early T cells in non-severe SARS-CoV-2 infection. TCRdb re-derived calls from the 5' RACE reads in MiXCR, one entry per CDR3 protein. The data show tens of thousands of distinct CDR3 sequences, with 2.9% seen just once and roughly 0.7% held by the top ten. Sequencing was carried out using whole blood. Source of these receptors: an adult who was a healthcare worker with PCR-confirmed SARS-CoV-2 infection or an uninfected control (not recorded which).

This clonotype came up many times. V is TRBV27 and J is TRBJ2-5; TRBD1 matches at 9 bases. This CDR3 has 15 amino acids. Germline lookup yields CDR1 MNHEY and CDR2 SMNVEV (reference sequence). V lost 5 bases and J lost 4; bases outside the gene matches: 8. CDR3 DNA sequence: TGTGCCAGCAGTCCAGGACAGGGGTTTGGAGAGACCCAGTACTTC. Amino acids: CASSPGQGFGETQYF.

This clonotype was detected many times. The chain combines TRBV20-1 with TRBJ2-5, with 8 positions matching TRBD1. This CDR3 is 14 amino acids long. Trimming cost V 4 bases and J 4 bases; bases outside gene matches: 8. CDR1 and CDR2 (germline): DFQATT, SNEGSKA (reference sequence). As DNA, the CDR3 is TGCAGTGCTAAGAGGACAGGGTCTTTAGAGACCCAGTACTTC. This translates into CSAKRTGSLETQYF.

The sample holds many counts of this clonotype. V is TRBV15 and J is TRBJ2-1, with D tentatively TRBD1 or TRBD2 (5 bases each). V gave up 0 bases and J gave up 8 bases, with 17 bases separating them. The V gene's germline CDR1 is LNHNV and CDR2 YYDKDF (reference sequence). The length of the CDR3 is 16 residues. The CDR3 sequence is CATSRDSGPGVYEQFF. CDR3 nucleotide sequence: TGTGCCACCAGCAGAGATTCGGGACCAGGAGTCTATGAGCAGTTCTTC.

This clonotype was seen at least ten times. The chain employs TRBV18 and TRBJ1-1, with D perhaps matching TRBD1 (5 bases). The CDR3 is 15 residues long. Trimming cost V 3 bases and J 4 bases, with 15 bases left between them. CDR1 and CDR2 from the germline V gene are KGHSH and LQKENI. The CDR3 DNA sequence: TGTGCCAGCTCACCGTCCCGGGACTTAAGCACTGAAGCTTTCTTT. Its translation: CASSPSRDLSTEAFF.

This clonotype appeared many times. The chain uses TRBV6-2 or TRBV6-3 and TRBJ2-7; no clear D gene. The CDR3 has 12 residues. CDR1 is MNHEY, CDR2 SVGEGT, per germline. Trimming cost V 2 bases and J 3 bases, with 5 bases left between them. The CDR3 DNA reads as TGTGCCAGCAGTTACCGAGACTACGAGCAGTACGTC. Residues: CASSYRDYEQYV.

The sample holds many counts of this clonotype. The chain recombines TRBV5-1 with TRBJ1-4, with D unclear. Germline lookup yields CDR1 SGHRS and CDR2 YFSETQ. Trimming cost V 0 bases and J 4 bases, with 10 bases left between them. The CDR3 loop spans 15 amino acids. The CDR3 spells CASSLGTVDNEKLFF. CDR3 sequence (DNA): TGCGCCAGCAGCTTGGGGACGGTAGATAATGAAAAACTGTTTTTT.

The chain joins TRBV6-6 to TRBJ1-1; D is unresolved. The CDR3 covers 17 residues. The ends were cut back, 6 bases at V and 0 bases at J, with 20 bases in the middle. Germline V gene data show CDR1 as MNHNY and CDR2 as SVGAGI (reference sequence). DNA for the CDR3: TGTGCCAGCAGGGCCCGGGTCTCCGGCGGCATGAACACTGAAGCTTTCTTT. It codes for CASRARVSGGMNTEAFF.

The rearrangement joins TRBV6-2 or TRBV6-3 to TRBJ2-2; 14 bases are a match to TRBD2. Germline loops: CDR1 MNHEY, CDR2 SVGEGT. The CDR3 extends over 16 amino acids. Trimming cost V 6 bases and J 6 bases; bases outside gene matches: 6. The CDR3 is CASSSGTSGGSGELFF. Written as DNA, the CDR3 is TGTGCCAGCAGCTCCGGGACTAGCGGGGGATCCGGGGAGCTGTTTTTT.

Many counts were recorded for this clonotype. As DNA, the CDR3 is TGTGCCAGCAGTGGACCGGGAGACAATGAGCAGTTCTTC. It is translated as CASSGPGDNEQFF. This sequence joins TRBV12-3 or TRBV12-4 and TRBJ2-1; D possibly corresponds to TRBD2 (6 bases). The CDR3 totals 13 residues. V was pared by 5 bases and J by 5 bases, with 10 bases between.

This clonotype showed up many times. The J gene is TRBJ2-2, the V gene TRBV5-1; 7 bases agree with TRBD1. J gave up 1 base and V 3 bases, and 3 bases lay outside the gene matches. Germline lookup yields CDR1 SGHRS and CDR2 YFSETQ. The CDR3 consists of 15 residues. CDR3 DNA sequence: TGCGCCAGCAGCTCACAGGGGAAGAACACCGGGGAGCTGTTTTTT. Translation gives CASSSQGKNTGELFF.

This clonotype has at least ten counts. This chain links TRBV6-1 with TRBJ1-1; tentatively, D is TRBD1 (5 bases). The CDR3 length is 14 residues. The V gene's germline CDR1 is MNHNS and CDR2 SASEGT. Trimming removed 8 bases from V and 3 bases from J, with 16 bases in between. CDR3 DNA sequence: TGTGCCAGCCCGGGGGTTGCGTCCGACACTGAAGCTTTCTTT. It translates to CASPGVASDTEAFF.

J is TRBJ1-5 and V is TRBV12-3 or TRBV12-4; TRBD1 is a possible D gene (6 bases). Deletions cut 7 bases from V and 4 bases from J, with 17 bases between. The CDR3 is 15 residues long. CDR3 in DNA: TGTGCCAGCACAACAGGGTCAGGGAGAAATCAGCCCCAGCATTTT. Protein product: CASTTGSGRNQPQHF.

This clonotype was seen many times. V gene TRBV7-9 combines with J gene TRBJ1-4, with D unclear. Per germline, CDR1 SEHNR and CDR2 FQNEAQ (reference sequence). The CDR3 is 15 amino acids. With 5 bases removed from V and 8 bases from J, the gap between germline ends came to 18 bases. DNA for the CDR3: TGTGCCAGCAGCCACCAAAGGGCTATATGGGAAAAACTGTTTTTT. It is translated as CASSHQRAIWEKLFF.

The sample holds many counts of this clonotype. The rearrangement joins TRBV2 to TRBJ2-7; TRBD1 is a possible D gene (6 bases). V lost 1 base to trimming and J lost 1 base, with 14 bases between them. Germline values: CDR1 SNHLY, CDR2 FYNNEI. The CDR3 consists of 16 residues. CDR3 region: CASSEGRGSASYEQYV. In DNA, the CDR3 is TGTGCCAGCAGTGAAGGAAGGGGGTCGGCATCCTACGAGCAGTACGTC.

This clonotype has a count of ten or more. The chain is built from TRBV20-1 and TRBJ1-3; D unresolved. Trimming cost V 6 bases and J 1 base, with 13 bases left between them. There are 14 residues in the CDR3. The germline CDR1 and CDR2 sequences are DFQATT and SNEGSKA (reference sequence). The CDR3 reads CSALHGVSGNTIYF. The CDR3 region has the DNA TGCAGTGCATTGCACGGGGTTTCTGGAAACACCATATATTTT.

At least ten counts were recorded for this clonotype. The rearrangement links TRBV2 to TRBJ2-6; D unclear. Germline V gene sequence: CDR1 SNHLY, CDR2 FYNNEI. The CDR3 length is 12 residues. Trimming took off 4 bases at V and 3 bases at J, with 1 base between the two ends. The CDR3 reads CASSVGANVLTF. As DNA, the CDR3 is TGTGCCAGCAGTGTTGGGGCCAACGTCCTGACTTTC.